A single sample is the source of the 13 T cell receptor beta chains below, sequenced in a study of blood T cell repertoires in COVID-19. Method: immunoSEQ multiplex PCR; TCRdb's copy keeps in-frame clones and lacks some. This table has hundreds of thousands of clones, roughly 90% appearing once. Sequencing input: peripheral blood. All receptors come from a man aged 18 to 30 with COVID-19, enrolled during active disease.

This clone was recorded once. The J gene is TRBJ1-2, the V gene TRBV18; perhaps TRBD1 as D (5 bases). The ends were cut back, 3 bases at V and 4 bases at J, with 15 bases in the middle. Germline V gene lookup returns CDR1 KGHSH and CDR2 LQKENI. CDR3 length: 15 residues. The CDR3 sequence is CASSPSDSPTYGYTF. CDR3 DNA: TGTGCCAGCTCACCTTCCGACAGCCCCACCTATGGCTACACCTTC.

This clone came up once. The chain employs TRBV6-5 and TRBJ2-7; D may be TRBD2 (7 bases). The CDR3 contains 14 residues. V was trimmed by 0 bases and J by 11 bases, leaving 17 bases between them. Per germline, CDR1 MNHEY and CDR2 SVGAGI. The CDR3 nucleotides read TGTGCCAGCAGTTACTCGCGGGGGAGGGGGGTGGAGTACTTC. Its translation is CASSYSRGRGVEYF.

The chain links TRBV7-9 to TRBJ2-2; D is ambiguous. Deletions cut 5 bases from V and 0 bases from J, with 13 bases between. Looked up from germline, CDR1 is SEHNR and CDR2 is FQNEAQ (reference sequence). The CDR3 extends over 16 amino acids. CDR3 nucleotide sequence: TGTGCCAGCAGCACCGACCGAAGCGCGAACACCGGGGAGCTGTTTTTT. Amino acid sequence: CASSTDRSANTGELFF.

This sequence joins TRBV5-6 and TRBJ2-7; 11 bases are a match to TRBD1. Germline V gene data show CDR1 as SGHDT and CDR2 as YYEEEE. The CDR3 consists of 15 residues. J was trimmed by 6 bases and V by 1 base; bases with no gene match: 6. The CDR3, as DNA: TGTGCCAGCAGCTTGAGGGGACAGGGGGTTGGCGAGCAGTACTTC. Protein sequence: CASSLRGQGVGEQYF.

The chain uses TRBV5-4 and TRBJ2-3; D uncertain. This CDR3 has 15 residues. V shed 0 bases and J shed 0 bases, with 8 bases lying between them. Germline V gene lookup returns CDR1 SGHNT and CDR2 YYREEE (reference sequence). The chain's CDR3 is CASSLAHSSTDTQYF. CDR3 sequence (DNA): TGTGCCAGCAGCTTGGCCCACTCTAGCACAGATACGCAGTATTTT. The variable domain in full, with the rest retrieved from reference TRBV5-4 and TRBJ2-3, is ETGVTQSPTHLIKTRGQQVTLRCSSQSGHNTVSWYQQALGQGPQFIFQYYREEENGRGNFPPRFSGLQFPNYSSELNVNALELDDSALYLCASSLAHSSTDTQYFGPGTRLTVL.

The chain couples TRBV11-3 to TRBJ2-1; tentative D call: TRBD2 (5 bases). Trimming took off 2 bases at V and 9 bases at J, with 14 bases between the two ends. The germline V gene has CDR1 SGHNT and CDR2 YENEEA. The CDR3 consists of 14 residues. The CDR3 region has the DNA TGTGCCAGCAGCTTAAAACTAGGTCCGGTTGAGCAGTTCTTC. Translated: CASSLKLGPVEQFF.

The J gene is TRBJ2-5, the V gene TRBV6-5; maybe TRBD2 (6 bases). The length of the CDR3 is 13 residues. V dropped 5 bases and J dropped 2 bases, with 9 bases sitting between them. The V gene's germline CDR1 is MNHEY and CDR2 SVGAGI. In DNA form, the CDR3 reads TGTGCCAGCAGTACTCGGGGGCAAGAGACCCAGTACTTC. Translated, it gives CASSTRGQETQYF.

V is TRBV5-4 and J is TRBJ1-2, with a tentative D call TRBD1 (5 bases). The CDR3 consists of 15 residues. Germline lookup yields CDR1 SGHNT and CDR2 YYREEE (reference sequence). V lost 4 bases to trimming and J lost 0 bases, with 13 bases between them. CDR3 residues: CASSAGGVTNYGYTF. CDR3 nucleotide sequence: TGTGCCAGCAGCGCTGGGGGGGTGACTAACTATGGCTACACCTTC.

The gene calls are TRBV25-1 and TRBJ1-2, with 7 positions matching TRBD1. Germline CDR1 MGHDK, CDR2 SYGVNS. The V gene end was trimmed by 3 bases and the J gene end by 2 bases; junction bases not matched to a gene: 6. This CDR3 has 15 amino acids. CDR3 region: CASSDPTGANYGYTF. CDR3 in DNA: TGTGCCAGCAGTGACCCTACAGGGGCCAACTATGGCTACACCTTC.

This chain uses TRBV5-1 with TRBJ2-2; 7 nucleotides line up with TRBD2. J gave up 6 bases and V 2 bases, and 4 bases lay outside the gene matches. The CDR3 consists of 14 residues. The germline CDR1 and CDR2 sequences are SGHRS and YFSETQ. The chain's CDR3 is CASSFPGRAGELFF. As DNA, the CDR3 is TGCGCCAGCAGCTTTCCAGGGAGGGCCGGGGAGCTGTTTTTT. The complete variable domain, with remaining parts taken from reference TRBV5-1 and TRBJ2-2, reads KAGVTQTPRYLIKTRGQQVTLSCSPISGHRSVSWYQQTPGQGLQFLFEYFSETQRNKGNFPGRFSGRQFSNSRSEMNVSTLELGDSALYLCASSFPGRAGELFFGEGSRLTVL.

This clone has a single count. The rearrangement links TRBV3-1 (or the pseudogene TRBV3-2) to TRBJ1-2; D is unresolved. Trimming stripped 4 bases from V and 3 bases from J, with 9 bases between. Germline loops: CDR1 LGHDT, CDR2 YNNKEL (reference sequence). The CDR3 extends over 13 amino acids. In DNA form, the CDR3 reads TGTGCCAGCAGCCCCTCGAGATACTATGGCTACACCTTC. This encodes CASSPSRYYGYTF.

This clone came up once. The chain has TRBV5-4 and TRBJ2-1; D is perhaps TRBD2 (6 bases). The CDR3 loop spans 12 amino acids. V was trimmed by 7 bases and J by 8 bases, leaving 13 bases between them. Germline V gives CDR1 SGHNT, CDR2 YYREEE (reference sequence). The CDR3 loop reads CASFGGIHEQFF. CDR3 nucleotides: TGTGCCAGCTTCGGAGGGATCCATGAGCAGTTCTTC.

The chain is built from TRBV12-3 or TRBV12-4 and TRBJ1-2; D call uncertain. This CDR3 region has 13 residues. V was trimmed by 5 bases and J by 8 bases, leaving 15 bases between them. The CDR3 loop is CASSHSSSSGYTF. In DNA, the CDR3 is TGTGCCAGCAGTCACTCGTCTAGTTCGGGCTACACCTTC.